This TCR beta chain was sequenced for a study of blood T cell repertoires in COVID-19. In the study overall: Material from acute and convalescent COVID-19 was sourced from the United States, Italy and Spain.

V lost 5 bases and J lost 6; bases outside the gene matches: 14. There are 16 residues in the CDR3. Germline-derived CDR1 and CDR2 are SGHNT and YYREEE (reference sequence). Using immunoSEQ multiplex PCR, the repertoire was profiled, and TCRdb retains in-frame clones only, with some absent. This table holds just over 20,000 clones, more than 75% found once. The sequence was collected from a man aged 45 to 65 with active COVID-19. V and J are TRBV5-4 and TRBJ2-1, with TRBD1 matching over 7 bases. Sequencing used peripheral blood. CDR3 protein: CASRSKQGKLSNEQFF. DNA for the CDR3: TGTGCCAGCAGATCGAAACAGGGGAAACTCTCCAATGAGCAGTTCTTC.